Shown below are 14 T cell receptor beta chains from a single sample sequenced in a study of T cells in Graves' hyperthyroidism and ophthalmopathy. Amplification of TCR beta CDR3 regions used RNA as the template. The HTBI primer set drove a first-round RT-PCR of the TCR CDR3. TCRdb re-called the multiplex PCR reads with MiXCR, one entry per CDR3 protein. The sample carries more than 95,000 distinct CDR3 sequences, about 50% recorded once. The sample was blood. The receptors shown here come from a middle-aged man with Graves' hyperthyroidism.

The table lists this clonotype with many counts. The chain links TRBV29-1 to TRBJ1-1; D unresolved. CDR3 size: 13 residues. V was clipped by 4 bases and J by 3 bases, with 12 bases between them. Germline CDR1 reads SQVTM; CDR2 reads ANQGSEA. For the CDR3, the DNA is TGCAGCGTTGTCCGAAAATTGGACACTGAAGCTTTCTTT. It codes for CSVVRKLDTEAFF.

This clonotype was counted at least ten times. The chain recombines TRBV5-1 with TRBJ2-3; D gene uncertain. The CDR3 length is 16 residues. CDR1 SGHRS and CDR2 YFSETQ come from the germline V gene. The V and J ends lost 0 bases and 5 bases respectively, with 16 bases between them. The CDR3 coding sequence is TGCGCCAGCAGCTTGGCCGAGTGGTGGGCTCAAGATACGCAGTATTTT. Encoded protein: CASSLAEWWAQDTQYF.

This clonotype was recorded many times. This chain links TRBV29-1 with TRBJ2-1; TRBD1 matches 10 bases. Germline values: CDR1 SQVTM, CDR2 ANQGSEA. The CDR3 has 13 amino acids. Trimming cost V 3 bases and J 8 bases; bases outside gene matches: 4. The CDR3 region is CSVDGTGVDEQFF. The DNA of the CDR3 is TGCAGCGTTGACGGGACAGGGGTCGATGAGCAGTTCTTC.

The rearrangement uses TRBV29-1 and TRBJ2-2; 11 positions agree with TRBD2. The V gene's germline CDR1 is SQVTM and CDR2 ANQGSEA. This CDR3 spans 14 amino acids. V lost 6 bases to trimming and J lost 8 bases; unmatched junction nucleotides: 8. The CDR3 is CSVGIAGGPGELFF. CDR3 coding DNA: TGCAGCGTCGGGATAGCGGGAGGGCCGGGGGAGCTGTTTTTT.

V gene TRBV7-8 combines with J gene TRBJ2-3; 7 bases map to TRBD1. The CDR3 contains 14 residues. The J segment lost 6 bases and the V segment lost 10 bases, leaving 13 bases of the junction unmatched. Germline CDR1 is SGHVS and CDR2 is FQNEAQ. The CDR3 sequence is CATYQGVERDTQYF. CDR3 bases: TGTGCCACCTACCAGGGGGTCGAGAGGGATACGCAGTATTTT.

The chain couples TRBV10-3 to TRBJ2-5; TRBD1 might be the D (5 bases). CDR1 and CDR2 from the germline V gene are ENHRY and SYGVKD. The V and J ends lost 0 bases and 5 bases respectively, with 10 bases between them. The CDR3 sequence is 14 residues long. For the CDR3, the DNA is TGTGCCATCAGTGAGTCAGGGGATTGGGAGACCCAGTACTTC. It yields the protein CAISESGDWETQYF.

About this clonotype itself: Since the CDR3 does not end with the conserved phenylalanine or tryptophan, this likely comes from a read error. V gene TRBV5-4 combines with J gene TRBJ2-2; 10 bases agree with TRBD2. CDR3 size: 18 residues. Germline assignment: CDR1 SGHNT and CDR2 YYREEE (reference sequence). Trimming took 4 bases from V and 4 from J; bases not matched to a gene: 13. CDR3 sequence reads: CASSGGASGSSATGELFL. The CDR3 DNA sequence: TGTGCCAGCAGCGGGGGGGCTAGCGGGAGTAGTGCCACCGGGGAGCTGTTTCTT.

The chain carries TRBV5-1 and TRBJ1-2, with 7 bases identical to TRBD1. CDR3 length: 17 residues. The ends lost 4 bases at V and 5 bases at J; junction bases unmatched: 17. Germline V gene sequence: CDR1 SGHRS, CDR2 YFSETQ. Here the CDR3 reads CASSRTGNTDTQYGYTF. CDR3 nucleotides: TGCGCCAGCAGCAGGACAGGTAACACAGATACGCAGTATGGCTACACCTTC.

Many counts were recorded for this clonotype. The chain carries TRBV20-1 and TRBJ2-5; 10 bases line up with TRBD2. J was trimmed by 5 bases and V by 3 bases; bases with no gene match: 6. The CDR3 extends over 14 amino acids. Germline V lookup: CDR1 DFQATT, CDR2 SNEGSKA (reference sequence). The CDR3 loop is CSASEASGSETQYF. The CDR3 DNA is TGCAGTGCTAGCGAGGCTAGCGGGAGTGAGACCCAGTACTTC.

This chain links TRBV6-1 with TRBJ1-4, with D perhaps matching TRBD1 (5 bases). Germline V gene lookup returns CDR1 MNHNS and CDR2 SASEGT. The CDR3 has 13 amino acids. Trimming left V 10 bases short and J 4 bases short, with 13 bases between. The CDR3 DNA sequence: TGTGCCACGGCGGGACGGATTAATGAAAAACTGTTTTTT. Encoded protein: CATAGRINEKLFF.

This clonotype was observed many times. The J gene is TRBJ1-5, the V gene TRBV5-1, with 9 bases fitting TRBD1. The CDR3 is made up of 14 amino acids. Unmatched junction bases numbered 5, after V lost 4 bases and J lost 6 bases. Germline V lookup: CDR1 SGHRS, CDR2 YFSETQ. CDR3 bases: TGCGCCAGCAGCCCGGGACAGGGAGGTCAGCCCCAGCATTTT. Protein: CASSPGQGGQPQHF.

This clonotype has ten or more counts. Here the CDR3 reads CAISERPIGSNQPQHF. The CDR3 nucleotides are TGTGCCATCAGTGAGAGGCCCATCGGGAGCAATCAGCCCCAGCATTTT. The chain links TRBV10-3 to TRBJ1-5, with D hard to call. Trimming took 2 bases from V and 1 from J, leaving 12 bases between them. From germline, CDR1 is ENHRY and CDR2 SYGVKD. The CDR3 runs 16 residues.

This clonotype showed up many times. CDR3 sequence: CASIPIAGFVYEQYF. CDR3 DNA: TGTGCCAGCATCCCCATAGCGGGATTCGTCTACGAGCAGTACTTC. This sequence joins TRBV2 and TRBJ2-7; 8 nucleotides agree with TRBD2. V lost 7 bases and J lost 3; bases outside the gene matches: 11. In germline, CDR1 is SNHLY, CDR2 FYNNEI. This CDR3 spans 15 amino acids.

This clonotype was counted at least ten times. The chain carries TRBV7-8 and TRBJ2-1; D may correspond to TRBD1 or TRBD2 (6 bases each). V lost 7 bases to trimming and J lost 0 bases, with 13 bases between them. This CDR3 is built from 15 residues. The germline CDR1 and CDR2 sequences are SGHVS and FQNEAQ. The CDR3 sequence: CASKKGGSSYNEQFF. CDR3 bases: TGTGCCAGCAAAAAAGGGGGGAGCTCCTACAATGAGCAGTTCTTC.